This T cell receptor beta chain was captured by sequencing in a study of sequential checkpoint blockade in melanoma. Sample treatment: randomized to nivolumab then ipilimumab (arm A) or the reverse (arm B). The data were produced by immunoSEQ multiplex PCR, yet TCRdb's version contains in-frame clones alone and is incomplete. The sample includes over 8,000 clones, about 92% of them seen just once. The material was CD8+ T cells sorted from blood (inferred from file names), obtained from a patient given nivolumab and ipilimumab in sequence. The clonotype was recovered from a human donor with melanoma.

In DNA form, the CDR3 reads TGCGCCAGCAGCCAAGAACGGACTAGCGGGAGCTCCTACGAGCAGTACTTC. Protein sequence: CASSQERTSGSSYEQYF. This chain links TRBV4-1 with TRBJ2-7; TRBD2 matches at 13 bases. This CDR3 is 17 amino acids long. CDR1 is MGHRA and CDR2 is YSYEKL in the germline V gene. The ends lost 0 bases at V and 0 bases at J; junction bases unmatched: 2.